Following are 10 T cell receptor beta chains from one sample sequenced in a study of blood T cell repertoires in COVID-19 (dated by TCRdb to the early 2020s). The protocol used for the library was the immunoSEQ multiplex PCR assay. TCRdb mirrors the immuneACCESS table, restricted to in-frame sequences. Some clones are absent from its copies; in checked studies, under half trace to an unresolved V gene, and the reason for the others is unknown. The sample yields about 120,000 clones; roughly 84% were counted once. Around 3.4% of the sample goes to the ten largest clones. The sample taken for sequencing was peripheral blood. These TCRs come from a middle-aged man with acute or convalescent COVID-19.

V and J are TRBV5-5 and TRBJ1-4; TRBD1 is a possible D gene (5 bases). In germline, CDR1 is SGHKS, CDR2 YYEKEE (reference sequence). V gave up 0 bases and J gave up 6 bases, with 12 bases separating them. CDR3 length: 15 amino acids. The CDR3 DNA reads as TGTGCCAGCAGCTTGGAAGGGAAGGGGTATGAAAAACTGTTTTTT. It is translated as CASSLEGKGYEKLFF.

CDR3 in DNA: TGTGCCAGCAGCACCCAGGCGGACAGGGGGTTAAACACTGAAGCTTTCTTT. Its translation: CASSTQADRGLNTEAFF. The rearrangement joins TRBV21-1 to TRBJ1-1; the D segment call TRBD1 is taken from the table without a DNA check. TRBV21-1 has pseudogene status. The CDR3 consists of 17 residues.

This clone was seen more than once but under ten times. The chain employs TRBV7-8 and TRBJ2-7; possibly TRBD1 for D (5 bases). CDR3 size: 16 residues. Germline CDR1 and CDR2: SGHVS and FQNEAQ. The V and J ends lost 5 bases and 1 base respectively, with 18 bases between them. CDR3 sequence: CASSGKTRGTSYEQYF. DNA of the CDR3: TGTGCCAGCAGCGGAAAAACAAGGGGAACATCCTACGAGCAGTACTTC.

This rearrangement joins TRBV10-3 to TRBJ2-7, with D maybe TRBD1 (6 bases). The germline CDR1 and CDR2 sequences are ENHRY and SYGVKD. This CDR3 comprises 15 residues. V was trimmed by 5 bases and J by 2 bases, leaving 16 bases between them. CDR3: CAISSGVASTYEQYF. CDR3 coding DNA: TGTGCCATCAGTTCAGGGGTGGCCTCGACCTACGAGCAGTACTTC.

The J gene is TRBJ1-1, the V gene TRBV21-1. TRBV21-1 is a known pseudogene. The CDR3 extends over 15 amino acids. CDR3 protein: CASSDCGGVGTEAFF. CDR3 nucleotides: TGTGCCAGCAGCGACTGCGGCGGGGTGGGCACTGAAGCTTTCTTT.

V and J are TRBV7-2 and TRBJ1-5; a weak D match, TRBD1 (6 bases). Trimming left V 3 bases short and J 9 bases short, with 12 bases between. CDR1 SGHTA and CDR2 FQGNSA come from the germline V gene. The CDR3 sequence is 13 residues long. The CDR3 here is CASSFQGSRPQHF. DNA of the CDR3: TGTGCCAGCAGCTTCCAGGGGTCTCGGCCCCAGCATTTT.

J is TRBJ2-6 and V is TRBV30; tentatively, D is TRBD1 (6 bases). This CDR3 is 16 amino acids long. CDR1 and CDR2 (germline): GTSNPN, SVGIG (reference sequence). Trimming shortened V by 1 base and J by 1 base, and 11 bases separated the two germline ends. The CDR3 loop reads CAWSGQAGSGANVLTF. As DNA, the CDR3 is TGTGCCTGGAGTGGACAGGCTGGGTCTGGGGCCAACGTCCTGACTTTC.

The chain couples TRBV9 to TRBJ2-1, with 10 nucleotides matching TRBD2. The germline V gene has CDR1 SGDLS and CDR2 YYNGEE. This CDR3 has 16 residues. V gave up 3 bases and J gave up 4 bases; unmatched junction bases: 7. CDR3 region: CASSETTSGLYNEQFF. CDR3 in DNA: TGTGCCAGCAGCGAAACGACTAGCGGGCTTTACAATGAGCAGTTCTTC.

The chain couples TRBV19 to TRBJ1-2, with 7 bases aligning to TRBD1. J gave up 0 bases and V 4 bases, and 5 bases lay outside the gene matches. This CDR3 comprises 15 residues. Germline loops: CDR1 LNHDA, CDR2 SQIVND (reference sequence). The CDR3: CASSKRQGTNYGYTF. CDR3 nucleotides: TGTGCCAGTAGTAAAAGACAGGGTACTAACTATGGCTACACCTTC.

This chain links TRBV7-9 with TRBJ2-3; no clear D gene. The V and J ends lost 5 bases and 4 bases respectively, with 13 bases between them. CDR3 length equals 14 residues. Germline V gene sequence: CDR1 SEHNR, CDR2 FQNEAQ (reference sequence). In nucleotides, the CDR3 is TGTGCCAGCAGCCGCGTATTGCCCCCAGATACGCAGTATTTT. Its translation is CASSRVLPPDTQYF.